This is a list of T cell receptor beta chains from one sample in a study of T cell repertoires in aging, cancer and after chemotherapy. One entry per CDR3 protein, called by TCRdb with MiXCR from the multiplex PCR reads. The sample has about 9,400 distinct CDR3 sequences, roughly two fifths seen once. The sample was blood. These receptors all come from a human donor in good health. Both conserved end residues are part of each CDR3. D genes are given only for firm matches. Expanded clones are given a class, and other clones once, few, many or no size at all.

TRBD1	TRBV27	few	TRBJ2-5	CASSSPWGQGAETQYF	TGTGCCAGCAGTTCTCCTTGGGGACAGGGGGCTGAGACCCAGTACTTC
.	TRBV13	.	TRBJ2-7	CASSPLSGAGYEQLF	TGTGCCAGCAGCCCCCTGTCCGGGGCAGGGTATGAGCAGTTGTTC
TRBD1	TRBV5-6	few	TRBJ1-5	CASSSLRTGGQPQHF	TGTGCCAGCAGCTCGTTAAGGACAGGGGGCCAGCCCCAGCATTTT
.	TRBV24-1	.	TRBJ2-3	CATSDLEFGLGGDTQYF	TGTGCCACCAGTGATTTGGAGTTTGGACTAGGGGGTGATACGCAGTATTTT
.	TRBV13	.	TRBJ1-5	CASSPGKGGHQPQHF	TGTGCCAGCAGCCCAGGTAAAGGAGGGCATCAGCCCCAGCATTTT
TRBD2	TRBV12-3/TRBV12-4	few	TRBJ2-3	CASGGGSDTQYF	TGTGCCAGCGGGGGGGGGTCAGATACGCAGTATTTT
TRBD1	TRBV5-5	few	TRBJ2-7	CASSRDRDPSYEQYF	TGTGCCAGCAGCCGGGACAGGGATCCGAGCTACGAGCAGTACTTC
.	TRBV4-2	once	TRBJ1-6	CASSHLSSQGWNSPLHF	TGCGCCAGCAGCCATCTCTCTTCACAGGGTTGGAATTCACCCCTCCACTTT
.	TRBV19	.	TRBJ1-6	CASSIVGQGHSPLHF	TGTGCCAGTAGTATAGTGGGCCAGGGGCATTCACCCCTCCACTTT
.	TRBV11-3	few	TRBJ1-1	CASSQALAANMNTEAFF	TGTGCCAGCAGCCAGGCCTTGGCAGCCAACATGAACACTGAAGCTTTCTTT
TRBD2	TRBV6-5	.	TRBJ2-7	CAIAEREGPYEQYF	TGTGCCATTGCAGAGCGGGAGGGCCCGTACGAGCAGTACTTC
.	TRBV5-5	.	TRBJ1-1	CASSPRWGMNTEAFF	TGTGCCAGCAGCCCTCGATGGGGGATGAACACTGAAGCTTTCTTC
.	TRBV6-5	.	TRBJ2-1	CASMAHTSYNEQFF	TGTGCCAGCATGGCTCACACATCCTACAATGAGCAGTTCTTC
.	TRBV29-1	few	TRBJ1-2	CSVEVLGINYGYTF	TGCAGCGTTGAAGTCCTCGGAATTAACTATGGCTACACCTTC
.	TRBV18	.	TRBJ2-2	CASSYTGELFF	TGTGCCAGCTCTTACACCGGGGAGCTGTTTTTT
.	TRBV30	few	TRBJ1-4	CAWSEGINEKLFF	TGTGCCTGGAGTGAAGGAATTAATGAAAAACTGTTTTTT
.	TRBV4-2	.	TRBJ2-3	CASSQDPMVRTDTQYF	TGTGCCAGCAGCCAAGATCCGATGGTCCGCACAGATACGCAGTATTTT
.	TRBV12-3/TRBV12-4	.	TRBJ1-1	CASSFTGRDTEAFF	TGTGCCAGCAGTTTCACGGGGCGGGACACTGAAGCTTTCTTT
TRBD1	TRBV29-1	medium-sized	TRBJ1-2	CSVENRGYGYTF	TGCAGCGTTGAGAACAGGGGCTATGGCTACACCTTC
.	TRBV6-2/TRBV6-3	.	TRBJ2-5	CASSYIQETQYF	TGTGCCAGCAGTTACATCCAAGAGACCCAGTACTTC
TRBD2	TRBV13	once	TRBJ2-1	CASSLSTSEYNEQFF	TGTGCCAGCAGCTTGAGTACTAGCGAGTACAATGAGCAGTTCTTC
.	TRBV6-6	.	TRBJ2-7	CASSYNTAYEQYF	TGTGCCAGCAGTTACAACACGGCCTACGAGCAGTACTTC
TRBD2	TRBV20-1	.	TRBJ2-1	CSAPGTSGRSSYNEQFF	TGCAGTGCTCCCGGGACTAGCGGAAGAAGCTCCTACAATGAGCAGTTCTTC
.	TRBV11-3	.	TRBJ2-7	CASSLEGQINYEQYF	TGTGCCAGCAGCTTAGAGGGGCAGATTAACTACGAGCAGTACTTC
TRBD2	TRBV4-3	.	TRBJ2-3	CASSQMAGGTDTQYF	TGCGCCAGCAGCCAGATGGCGGGGGGGACAGATACGCAGTATTTT
.	TRBV7-9	.	TRBJ2-2	CASSLSRTNTGELFF	TGTGCCAGCAGCTTATCCCGGACAAACACCGGGGAGCTGTTTTTT
.	TRBV10-3	few	TRBJ1-2	CAIKSQGHGYTF	TGTGCCATCAAATCACAGGGACATGGCTACACCTTC
.	TRBV30	medium-sized	TRBJ1-4	CAWSGQATNEKLFF	TGTGCCTGGAGTGGTCAGGCCACTAATGAAAAACTGTTTTTT
TRBD2	TRBV20-1	once	TRBJ2-7	CSAMQSLKLSGRSGYEQYF	TGCAGTGCTATGCAGTCGCTGAAGTTAAGCGGGAGGAGTGGCTACGAGCAGTACTTC
.	TRBV5-5	.	TRBJ2-5	CASSLAPGPWAQYF	TGTGCCAGCAGCTTAGCCCCGGGGCCGTGGGCCCAGTACTTC
TRBD2	TRBV13	.	TRBJ2-3	CASSLGWGLAGGSTDTQYF	TGTGCCAGCAGCTTAGGTTGGGGACTAGCGGGGGGTAGCACAGATACGCAGTATTTT
TRBD2	TRBV5-4	.	TRBJ2-7	CASSPPGLAGKQYF	TGTGCCAGCAGTCCCCCTGGACTAGCGGGGAAGCAGTACTTC
.	TRBV29-1	large	TRBJ1-2	CSVDPPGFPNGYTF	TGCAGCGTTGATCCCCCAGGATTTCCAAACGGCTACACCTTC
.	TRBV13	few	TRBJ2-5	CASSSGLETQYF	TGTGCCAGCAGCTCCGGCCTGGAGACCCAGTACTTC
.	TRBV19	.	TRBJ1-1	CASSISARTEAFF	TGTGCCAGTAGTATATCGGCCAGGACTGAAGCTTTCTTT
.	TRBV6-5	few	TRBJ2-3	CASSYRGTAGDTQYF	TGTGCCAGCAGTTATAGAGGGACGGCGGGCGATACGCAGTATTTT
TRBD1	TRBV27	.	TRBJ2-7	CASSFPPGQGASEQYF	TGTGCCAGCAGTTTCCCACCGGGACAGGGGGCTTCTGAGCAGTACTTC
.	TRBV5-4	.	TRBJ2-5	CASSLPHQETQYF	TGTGCCAGCAGCTTGCCCCACCAAGAGACCCAGTACTTC
.	TRBV18	.	TRBJ2-1	CASSPLPAEQFF	TGTGCCAGCTCACCACTTCCGGCTGAGCAGTTCTTC
.	TRBV20-1	.	TRBJ1-1	CSASQDPNTEAFF	TGCAGTGCTAGCCAGGACCCGAACACTGAAGCTTTCTTT
.	TRBV7-9	.	TRBJ1-1	CASSRSKEDSFKGITEAFF	TGTGCCAGCAGCAGGAGCAAAGAGGACAGTTTCAAGGGGATCACTGAAGCTTTCTTT
TRBD2	TRBV6-5	.	TRBJ2-5	CASSRSGGVQETQYF	TGTGCCAGCAGCCGTAGCGGGGGGGTCCAAGAGACCCAGTACTTC
TRBD1	TRBV12-3/TRBV12-4	.	TRBJ1-2	CASTRLLSAGGSDGYTF	TGTGCCAGCACTCGACTTTTGTCGGCAGGGGGCTCGGATGGCTACACCTTC
.	TRBV13	medium-sized	TRBJ2-2	CASSPTANTGELFF	TGTGCCAGCAGCCCGACAGCTAACACCGGGGAGCTGTTTTTT
TRBD2	TRBV5-4	few	TRBJ2-3	CASSLRGLAGGTDTQYF	TGTGCCAGCAGCTTGCGGGGACTAGCGGGAGGAACCGATACGCAGTATTTT
TRBD2	TRBV6-5	.	TRBJ2-1	CASSYSGIHNEQFF	TGTGCCAGCAGTTATAGCGGGATCCACAATGAGCAGTTCTTC
.	TRBV11-3	.	TRBJ2-3	CASSLQGRTDTQYF	TGTGCCAGCAGCTTACAGGGGCGCACAGATACGCAGTATTTT
.	TRBV29-1	medium-sized	TRBJ2-7	CSVGEMARPAYEQYF	TGCAGCGTTGGGGAGATGGCCCGCCCGGCCTACGAGCAGTACTTC
TRBD1	TRBV5-5	few	TRBJ2-5	CASSEQGAGETQYF	TGTGCCAGCAGTGAACAGGGGGCCGGGGAGACCCAGTACTTC
.	TRBV18	few	TRBJ1-5	CASSPGQDQPQHF	TGTGCCAGCTCACCAGGGCAGGATCAGCCCCAGCATTTT